These 19 T cell receptor beta chains came from one sample sequenced in a study of blood T cell repertoires in COVID-19 (dated by TCRdb to the early 2020s). Receptor libraries were prepared by the immunoSEQ multiplex PCR assay. TCRdb mirrors the immuneACCESS table, restricted to in-frame sequences. Some clones are absent from its copies; in checked studies, under half trace to an unresolved V gene, and the reason for the others is unknown. A total of 200,000 to 250,000 clones appear in this sample, 88% of them only once. Under 4.5% of the sample lies in the top ten. Material: PBMCs or T cells enriched from blood (not recorded which). These receptors were taken from a woman aged 25-40 years who had been exposed to COVID-19.

The chain uses TRBV27 and TRBJ2-7; 11 bases agree with TRBD2. CDR1 and CDR2 from the germline V gene are MNHEY and SMNVEV (reference sequence). With 5 bases clipped from V and 4 bases from J, the junction kept 4 bases outside the gene matches. The CDR3 loop spans 14 amino acids. Here the CDR3 reads CASSELAGVYEQYF. CDR3 in DNA: TGTGCCAGCAGTGAACTAGCGGGAGTGTACGAGCAGTACTTC.

The chain is built from TRBV7-3 and TRBJ2-2; a weak D match, TRBD1 (5 bases). CDR3 size: 15 residues. Trimming cost V 2 bases and J 6 bases, with 13 bases left between them. Germline V CDR1 and CDR2: SGHTA, FQGTGA. CDR3 region: CASSLGNSRAGELFF. CDR3 nucleotide sequence: TGTGCCAGCAGCTTAGGCAATAGCAGGGCCGGGGAGCTGTTTTTT. Complete variable domain (other parts from reference TRBV7-3 and TRBJ2-2): GAGVSQTPSNKVTEKGKYVELRCDPISGHTALYWYRQSLGQGPEFLIYFQGTGAADDSGLPNDRFFAVRPEGSVSTLKIQRTERGDSAVYLCASSLGNSRAGELFFGEGSRLTVL.

The chain recombines TRBV18 with TRBJ1-2; perhaps TRBD1 as D (5 bases). V was cut by 1 base and J by 0 bases, with 12 bases left in between. The CDR3 runs 16 residues. CDR1 KGHSH and CDR2 LQKENI come from the germline V gene. Here the CDR3 reads CASSPLTGEANYGYTF. The CDR3 nucleotides are TGTGCCAGCTCACCACTAACAGGCGAGGCTAACTATGGCTACACCTTC.

The V gene is TRBV7-9, the J gene TRBJ1-3, with a tentative D call TRBD1 (5 bases). Trimming removed 0 bases at V and 4 bases at J, with 13 bases between. Germline assignment: CDR1 SEHNR and CDR2 FQNEAQ (reference sequence). This CDR3 spans 16 amino acids. DNA of the CDR3: TGTGCCAGCAGCTTAGCTGTTGGGCAGGGCGGAAACACCATATATTTT. It specifies CASSLAVGQGGNTIYF.

The chain couples TRBV29-1 to TRBJ2-7, with 7 bases aligning to TRBD1. Looked up from germline, CDR1 is SQVTM and CDR2 is ANQGSEA. The CDR3 contains 16 residues. The J segment lost 5 bases and the V segment lost 1 base, leaving 14 bases of the junction unmatched. The CDR3 nucleotides read TGCAGCGTTGAAGGTCTAGACAGGGAACCGAGGCACGAGCAGTACTTC. It yields the protein CSVEGLDREPRHEQYF.

The chain uses TRBV19 and TRBJ2-6, with TRBD1 matching over 7 bases. Trimming took 4 bases from V and 12 from J; bases not matched to a gene: 6. Germline V lookup: CDR1 LNHDA, CDR2 SQIVND (reference sequence). This CDR3 contains 13 residues. The CDR3, as DNA: TGTGCCAGTAGTACGAAGACAGGGAGCGTCCTGACTTTC. It translates to CASSTKTGSVLTF.

This rearrangement joins TRBV10-3 to TRBJ2-1; D may be TRBD2 (6 bases). CDR1 and CDR2 (germline): ENHRY, SYGVKD. V was trimmed by 5 bases and J by 8 bases, leaving 13 bases between them. The CDR3 contains 13 residues. The CDR3 loop is CAISWSGSDEQFF. The CDR3 DNA is TGTGCCATCAGTTGGAGCGGGTCAGATGAGCAGTTCTTC.

This clone was observed a single time. The chain carries TRBV5-1 and TRBJ2-3; 7 bases map to TRBD1. V lost 2 bases and J lost 3; bases outside the gene matches: 9. The CDR3 length is 16 residues. Looked up from germline, CDR1 is SGHRS and CDR2 is YFSETQ. The CDR3 nucleotides are TGCGCCAGCAGCTTATACAGGGGAGTGAGGACAGATACGCAGTATTTT. As protein: CASSLYRGVRTDTQYF.

V gene TRBV7-2 combines with J gene TRBJ2-3; 10 nucleotides match TRBD2. Germline V CDR1 and CDR2: SGHTA, FQGNSA. The CDR3 has 16 residues. V trimming: 0 bases; J trimming: 6 bases; junction bases outside the gene matches: 6. CDR3 protein: CASSLALAGVGDTQYF. The CDR3 bases are TGTGCCAGCAGCTTAGCCCTAGCGGGAGTTGGCGATACGCAGTATTTT.

The CDR3 coding sequence is TGTGCCAGCAGCTCCACCTCGGGGACAGGGAGGAATCAGCCCCAGCATTTT. Residues: CASSSTSGTGRNQPQHF. This chain uses TRBV11-2 with TRBJ1-5, with 9 bases that match TRBD1. This CDR3 spans 17 amino acids. Germline values: CDR1 SGHAT, CDR2 FQNNGV. Trimming removed 4 bases from V and 4 bases from J; junction bases left unmatched: 11.

The rearrangement uses TRBV4-1 and TRBJ1-2, with a tentative D call TRBD1 (5 bases). With 1 base removed from V and 8 bases from J, the gap between germline ends came to 17 bases. Per the germline V gene, CDR1 is MGHRA and CDR2 is YSYEKL. The CDR3 runs 15 residues. The CDR3 loop reads CASSQALSGTPGYTF. In DNA, the CDR3 is TGCGCCAGCAGCCAAGCTCTTTCCGGGACTCCGGGCTACACCTTC.

The chain is built from TRBV20-1 and TRBJ2-1, with D tentatively TRBD2 (6 bases). V lost 3 bases, J lost 4 bases, and 10 bases lay in between. In germline, CDR1 is DFQATT, CDR2 SNEGSKA (reference sequence). The CDR3 is 13 residues long. CDR3 region: CSASGTDYNEQFF. The CDR3 DNA reads TGCAGTGCTAGTGGGACTGATTACAATGAGCAGTTCTTC.

The genes are TRBV5-1 and TRBJ1-3; 8 bases are shared with TRBD1. V lost 1 base, J lost 0 bases, and 6 bases stayed unmatched. Germline V lookup: CDR1 SGHRS, CDR2 YFSETQ. There are 17 residues in the CDR3. CDR3 in DNA: TGCGCCAGCAGCTTGTTGGGACAGGCCCCCTCTGGAAACACCATATATTTT. Translated, it gives CASSLLGQAPSGNTIYF.

The chain joins TRBV4-2 to TRBJ2-2, with TRBD2 matching over 10 bases. Germline V gives CDR1 LGHNA, CDR2 YNFKEQ. V gave up 0 bases and J gave up 7 bases; unmatched junction bases: 5. The CDR3 loop spans 16 amino acids. Here the CDR3 DNA reads TGTGCCAGCAGCCAAGATCTAGCGGGGGTCGGCGGGGAGCTGTTTTTT. Amino acid sequence: CASSQDLAGVGGELFF.

This rearrangement joins TRBV15 to TRBJ2-2; possibly TRBD2 for D (5 bases). The V end was cut by 0 bases, the J end by 6 bases, with 8 bases between. The CDR3 has 14 residues. Germline values: CDR1 LNHNV, CDR2 YYDKDF (reference sequence). The CDR3 protein is CATSRDNGAGELFF. The CDR3 DNA follows: TGTGCCACCAGCAGAGATAACGGGGCCGGGGAGCTGTTTTTT.

The chain is built from TRBV3-1 (or the pseudogene TRBV3-2) and TRBJ2-3, with 9 bases fitting TRBD2. The CDR3 sequence is 16 residues long. The germline V gene encodes CDR1 LGHDT and CDR2 YNNKEL (reference sequence). Trimming removed 4 bases from V and 5 bases from J; junction bases left unmatched: 10. DNA of the CDR3: TGTGCCAGCAGCCCCGGCAGTTGGCGGGAGGGAGATACGCAGTATTTT. It specifies CASSPGSWREGDTQYF.

This chain joins TRBV19 and TRBJ2-1, with D hard to call. V lost 1 base to trimming and J lost 0 bases, with 7 bases between them. Germline lookup yields CDR1 LNHDA and CDR2 SQIVND (reference sequence). CDR3 length: 15 amino acids. In nucleotides, the CDR3 is TGTGCCAGTAGTATAGGACTGCGCTCCTACAATGAGCAGTTCTTC. Translated, it gives CASSIGLRSYNEQFF. Drawing the rest from reference TRBV19 and TRBJ2-1, the complete variable domain is DGGITQSPKYLFRKEGQNVTLSCEQNLNHDAMYWYRQDPGQGLRLIYYSQIVNDFQKGDIAEGYSVSREKKESFPLTVTSAQKNPTAFYLCASSIGLRSYNEQFFGPGTRLTVL.

The V call is TRBV18, the J call TRBJ1-5; D is possibly TRBD1 (6 bases). The germline gives CDR1 KGHSH, CDR2 LQKENI. The CDR3 has 15 amino acids. The V and J ends lost 5 bases and 3 bases respectively, with 14 bases between them. The CDR3 protein is CASSEIGGYNQPQHF. CDR3 nucleotides: TGTGCCAGCTCAGAAATAGGGGGTTACAATCAGCCCCAGCATTTT.

V usage is TRBV19 and J usage is TRBJ2-7; TRBD2 matches 11 bases. V lost 9 bases, J lost 3 bases, and 16 bases stayed unmatched. The germline gives CDR1 LNHDA, CDR2 SQIVND (reference sequence). The CDR3 consists of 17 residues. The DNA of the CDR3 is TGTGCCAGCAGCCCACTAGCGGGAGTAACCACCTACTACGAGCAGTACTTC. It translates to CASSPLAGVTTYYEQYF.